This entry features one TCR beta chain sequence. What it binds is not known. The CDR3 consists of 13 residues. Germline-derived CDR1 and CDR2 are DFQATT and SNEGSKA (reference sequence). The data stem from a study of T cells expressing NK-cell markers. Study in general: According to the study, TCR beta repertoires originated from sorted CD3+CD56+NKG2C+, CD3+CD56+NKG2C- and CD3+CD56-NKG2C+ T cells. Findings and caveats of the study: Dominant NKG2C+ clonotypes made up about 1.0-7.0% of CD8+ T cells in roughly 6 donors. Four donors' CD3+CD56-NKG2C+ cells were dominated by the same clonotypes.

Beta-chain TCR cDNA was generated via 5'RACE template switching with UMIs. One entry per CDR3 protein, without DNA, is what TCRdb gives after re-calling the 5' RACE reads. This sample's table reports 400,000 to 550,000 distinct CDR3 sequences. The sample taken for sequencing was blood T cells: a sorted CD56 or NKG2C T cell subset, CD4+ or CD8+ T cells, or bulk PBMC T cells (not recorded which). The chain is built from TRBV20-1 and TRBJ2-7; TCRdb's assignment of TRBD1 cannot be checked, as there is no DNA. This TCR came from a woman between 18 and 69 years old in good health. Here the CDR3 reads CSAREGTLKEQYF.